A single sample gave rise to the 29 T cell receptor beta chains below, sequenced in a study of blood T cell repertoires in COVID-19. Only in-frame clones appear in the TCRdb table, and some are missing; sequencing was by immunoSEQ multiplex PCR. The sample contains roughly 100,000 clones, around 91% of which appear only once. The sequencing input was peripheral blood. Every receptor here comes from a woman of 80 years or more with acute or convalescent COVID-19.

This sequence joins TRBV30 and TRBJ2-1; D may be TRBD1 (7 bases). Germline V CDR1 and CDR2: GTSNPN, SVGIG (reference sequence). V lost 4 bases and J 12 bases, leaving 19 bases between the germline ends. The CDR3 runs 13 residues. The DNA for the CDR3 is TGTGCCTGGACAACCGGCAGGGGGGATCGGCAGTTCTTC. This encodes CAWTTGRGDRQFF.

V and J are TRBV7-2 and TRBJ2-7, with 7 bases lining up with TRBD2. V lost 5 bases to trimming and J lost 1 base; unmatched junction nucleotides: 8. The CDR3 is 15 residues long. In germline, CDR1 is SGHTA, CDR2 FQGNSA. In DNA form, the CDR3 reads TGTGCCAGCAGCCCCCGGGGTAGCGGGTCCTACGAGCAGTACTTC. Its protein product is CASSPRGSGSYEQYF.

In its sample, this clone was seen a few times. This sequence joins TRBV10-2 and TRBJ1-5, with D maybe TRBD1 (6 bases). The CDR3 loop spans 14 amino acids. From germline, CDR1 is WSHSY and CDR2 SAAADI. V dropped 1 base and J dropped 8 bases, with 12 bases sitting between them. The CDR3 loop is CASSEFGQFKPQHF. CDR3 coding DNA: TGCGCCAGCAGTGAGTTTGGACAGTTTAAGCCCCAGCATTTT.

The chain links TRBV1 to TRBJ1-2; TRBD1 is taken as the D call from the table, unchecked against the DNA. TRBV1 represents a pseudogene. This CDR3 is 15 amino acids long. In DNA, the CDR3 is TGCACCAGCAGCCAAGATCGCCAGGGGGCGAATGGCTACACCTTC. Protein sequence: CTSSQDRQGANGYTF.

In nucleotides, the CDR3 is TGTGCCAGTAGTACGCGTAATGGAGGTGCTAGCACAGATACGCAGTATTTT. Encoded protein: CASSTRNGGASTDTQYF. This chain links TRBV19 with TRBJ2-3; TRBD2 might be the D (5 bases). The CDR3 is 17 amino acids. Germline lookup yields CDR1 LNHDA and CDR2 SQIVND (reference sequence). V shed 4 bases and J shed 0 bases, with 17 bases lying between them.

This sequence joins TRBV5-8 and TRBJ1-1; TRBD1 aligns across 7 bases. The CDR3 contains 11 residues. The V gene's germline CDR1 is SGHTS and CDR2 YDEGEE. The J segment lost 11 bases and the V segment lost 2 bases, leaving 3 bases of the junction unmatched. The CDR3 loop reads CASSFDRAAFF. CDR3 sequence (DNA): TGTGCCAGCAGCTTTGACAGGGCGGCTTTCTTT. Based on the CDR3 plus reference TRBV5-8 and TRBJ1-1, the full variable domain is EAGVTQSPTHLIKTRGQQATLRCSPISGHTSVYWYQQALGLGLQFLLWYDEGEERNRGNFPPRFSGRQFPNYSSELNVNALELEDSALYLCASSFDRAAFFGQGTRLTVV.

This chain links TRBV18 with TRBJ1-4; D possibly corresponds to TRBD1 (6 bases). The CDR3 sequence is 15 residues long. Germline lookup yields CDR1 KGHSH and CDR2 LQKENI. Trimming removed 6 bases at V and 7 bases at J, with 18 bases between. CDR3 sequence: CASSPPGHGPEKLFF. For the CDR3, the DNA is TGTGCCAGCTCTCCTCCGGGACATGGACCTGAAAAACTGTTTTTT.

The V and J genes are TRBV19 and TRBJ2-1; 8 bases line up with TRBD1. V lost 6 bases to trimming and J lost 13 bases; unmatched junction nucleotides: 11. CDR3 length: 13 residues. Germline loops: CDR1 LNHDA, CDR2 SQIVND (reference sequence). In DNA form, the CDR3 reads TGTGCCAGTAGGCAGACAGGGGACCCCGACCAGTTCTTC. This sequence encodes CASRQTGDPDQFF.

This clone was seen just once. The rearrangement joins TRBV4-1 to TRBJ2-3; TRBD1 might be the D (5 bases). Germline V gives CDR1 MGHRA, CDR2 YSYEKL. Deletions cut 1 base from V and 3 bases from J, with 11 bases between. This CDR3 region has 15 residues. The CDR3 loop reads CASSQAIGATDTQYF. The CDR3, as DNA: TGCGCCAGCAGCCAAGCAATAGGGGCTACAGATACGCAGTATTTT.

The chain carries TRBV5-5 and TRBJ2-7, with D perhaps TRBD1 (7 bases). Germline V gene data show CDR1 as SGHKS and CDR2 as YYEKEE (reference sequence). This CDR3 has 15 amino acids. V was cut by 0 bases and J by 1 base, with 11 bases left in between. This CDR3 is CASSLAAGQSYEQYF. In nucleotides, the CDR3 is TGTGCCAGCAGCTTGGCCGCGGGACAGTCCTACGAGCAGTACTTC.

The J gene is TRBJ1-2, the V gene TRBV19; D remains ambiguous. Germline V gives CDR1 LNHDA, CDR2 SQIVND (reference sequence). With 11 bases removed from V and 0 bases from J, the gap between germline ends came to 13 bases. This CDR3 is 13 amino acids long. DNA for the CDR3: TGTGCCTCTGGAGGCAATTCTAACTATGGCTACACCTTC. Protein sequence: CASGGNSNYGYTF.

This chain uses TRBV7-8 with TRBJ1-5, with D hard to call. The ends were cut back, 1 base at V and 3 bases at J, with 7 bases in the middle. CDR1 and CDR2 (germline): SGHVS, FQNEAQ. The CDR3 sequence is 14 residues long. The CDR3 DNA reads as TGTGCCAGCAGCTTAGACCAGTTCAATCAGCCCCAGCATTTT. Amino acids: CASSLDQFNQPQHF.

The V and J genes are TRBV27 and TRBJ2-1; a possible D gene is TRBD2 (6 bases). This CDR3 has 19 residues. V was shortened by 4 bases and J by 6 bases, with 28 bases between the two germline ends. Germline CDR1 reads MNHEY; CDR2 reads SMNVEV (reference sequence). The CDR3, as DNA: TGTGCCAGCAGTTCGCAAACAGGTAGGGCGTATGGGGACTTCAATGAGCAGTTCTTC. Encoded protein: CASSSQTGRAYGDFNEQFF.

This sequence joins TRBV4-1 and TRBJ1-5, with D possibly matching TRBD1 (6 bases). Per germline, CDR1 MGHRA and CDR2 YSYEKL. There are 14 residues in the CDR3. Trimming removed 1 base from V and 10 bases from J, with 14 bases in between. The CDR3 protein is CASSQVLGGAPQHF. DNA for the CDR3: TGCGCCAGCAGCCAAGTATTAGGGGGAGCCCCCCAGCATTTT.

The chain uses TRBV6-5 and TRBJ1-2; D possibly corresponds to TRBD1 (5 bases). V was cut by 11 bases and J by 2 bases, with 12 bases left in between. The germline V gene has CDR1 MNHEY and CDR2 SVGAGI. This CDR3 has 12 residues. The CDR3 is CAAAGGNYGYTF. The DNA of the CDR3 is TGTGCCGCCGCCGGGGGGAACTATGGCTACACCTTC.

V is TRBV18 and J is TRBJ1-1; TRBD1 is a possible D gene (6 bases). Deletions cut 5 bases from V and 1 base from J, with 14 bases between. CDR3 length: 15 residues. Germline V gives CDR1 KGHSH, CDR2 LQKENI. The CDR3 spells CASSIQGTRNTEAFF. The CDR3 bases are TGTGCCAGCTCAATCCAGGGGACAAGGAACACTGAAGCTTTCTTT.

This chain links TRBV7-2 with TRBJ2-5, with 9 positions matching TRBD2. Looked up from germline, CDR1 is SGHTA and CDR2 is FQGNSA. CDR3 size: 14 residues. Unmatched junction bases numbered 3, after V lost 3 bases and J lost 4 bases. DNA of the CDR3: TGTGCCAGCAGCTTCGGAGCGGGGGGAGAGACCCAGTACTTC. It specifies CASSFGAGGETQYF.

This chain connects TRBV5-5 to TRBJ2-7; 11 bases are shared with TRBD1. The CDR3 has 14 amino acids. V shed 4 bases, J shed 2 bases, and the junction held 2 bases outside the gene matches. Germline V gene sequence: CDR1 SGHKS, CDR2 YYEKEE (reference sequence). The CDR3 loop is CASSLDRGPYEQYF. The CDR3 DNA sequence: TGTGCCAGCAGCCTGGACAGGGGGCCCTACGAGCAGTACTTC. Variable domain in full (rest from reference TRBV5-5 and TRBJ2-7): DAGVTQSPTHLIKTRGQQVTLRCSPISGHKSVSWYQQVLGQGPQFIFQYYEKEERGRGNFPDRFSARQFPNYSSELNVNALLLGDSALYLCASSLDRGPYEQYFGPGTRLTVT.

The chain is built from TRBV10-3 and TRBJ2-5; tentatively, D is TRBD1 (5 bases). The germline V and J ends were trimmed by 10 bases and 5 bases, with 23 bases remaining between them. The CDR3 contains 15 residues. Germline CDR1 reads ENHRY; CDR2 reads SYGVKD. CDR3 region: CATRFGPPWGETQYF. CDR3 sequence (DNA): TGTGCCACCAGGTTTGGCCCTCCCTGGGGCGAGACCCAGTACTTC.

The chain carries TRBV7-9 and TRBJ1-2; TRBD1 aligns across 7 bases. The CDR3 totals 15 residues. With 1 base clipped from V and 4 bases from J, the junction kept 6 bases outside the gene matches. Germline loops: CDR1 SEHNR, CDR2 FQNEAQ (reference sequence). CDR3 region: CASSLGNQGGYGYTF. In nucleotides, the CDR3 is TGTGCCAGCAGCTTAGGGAATCAGGGGGGCTATGGCTACACCTTC.

The chain has TRBV6-5 and TRBJ2-1; D possibly corresponds to TRBD1 (5 bases). Trimming pared 4 bases from V and 3 bases from J, leaving 13 bases between. There are 15 residues in the CDR3. CDR1 and CDR2 (germline): MNHEY, SVGAGI. CDR3 sequence: CASSSLQANYNEQFF. CDR3 coding DNA: TGTGCCAGCAGTTCTTTACAGGCCAACTACAATGAGCAGTTCTTC.

This chain joins TRBV3-1 (or the pseudogene TRBV3-2) and TRBJ2-2; 13 bases match TRBD2. CDR3 size: 17 residues. CDR1 is LGHDT, CDR2 YNNKEL, per germline (reference sequence). V was pared by 4 bases and J by 6 bases, with 8 bases of the junction left unmatched. DNA for the CDR3: TGTGCCAGCAGCCGGGGACTAGCGGGGTCGGGTGCCGGGGAGCTGTTTTTT. It encodes CASSRGLAGSGAGELFF.

V gene TRBV18 combines with J gene TRBJ2-3; no clear D. V was clipped by 3 bases and J by 10 bases, with 17 bases between them. The CDR3 totals 14 residues. Looked up from germline, CDR1 is KGHSH and CDR2 is LQKENI. In nucleotides, the CDR3 is TGTGCCAGCTCACCTCCCTCAACCATCGGTGCGCAGTATTTT. Translating gives CASSPPSTIGAQYF.

V usage is TRBV5-1 and J usage is TRBJ1-1, with 7 bases identical to TRBD1. Germline CDR1 and CDR2: SGHRS and YFSETQ. The CDR3 runs 14 residues. J was trimmed by 5 bases and V by 3 bases; bases with no gene match: 7. The CDR3 is CASSSSPRGTEAFF. CDR3 sequence (DNA): TGCGCCAGCAGCTCCTCCCCCAGGGGGACTGAAGCTTTCTTT.

The V and J genes are TRBV15 and TRBJ1-2; 9 bases fit TRBD1. This CDR3 comprises 16 residues. Trimming took 1 base from V and 6 from J; bases not matched to a gene: 9. Germline assignment: CDR1 LNHNV and CDR2 YYDKDF (reference sequence). The DNA for the CDR3 is TGTGCCACCAGCAGAGTTGCCTGGACAGGGGTAGATGGCTACACCTTC. Translating it yields CATSRVAWTGVDGYTF.

In its sample, this clone was seen once. The chain couples TRBV4-3 to TRBJ2-2; D remains unclear. The CDR3 has 15 residues. The V end lost 0 bases, the J end lost 4 bases, and 9 bases lay between the germline ends. The germline gives CDR1 LGHNA, CDR2 YSLEER. CDR3 region: CASSQETRITGELFF. In nucleotides, the CDR3 is TGCGCCAGCAGCCAAGAGACACGTATCACCGGGGAGCTGTTTTTT.

This chain uses TRBV28 with TRBJ2-1; 10 bases match TRBD2. The CDR3 extends over 18 amino acids. Germline lookup yields CDR1 MDHEN and CDR2 SYDVKM. V lost 6 bases, J lost 7 bases, and 18 bases stayed unmatched. This CDR3 is CASSQLAGGTGVMNEQFF. CDR3 in DNA: TGTGCCAGCAGCCAGTTAGCGGGAGGCACCGGGGTCATGAATGAGCAGTTCTTC.

The chain carries TRBV4-3 and TRBJ1-1; no reliable D call. The CDR3 runs to 16 residues. Germline V gene lookup returns CDR1 LGHNA and CDR2 YSLEER. V was pared by 0 bases and J by 1 base, with 12 bases between. CDR3 in amino acids: CASSQDLGHRNTEAFF. The CDR3 DNA is TGCGCCAGCAGCCAAGATCTTGGGCACAGGAACACTGAAGCTTTCTTT.

This clone was observed once. This chain uses TRBV19 with TRBJ1-2; possible D gene TRBD1, 6 bases. V was clipped by 7 bases and J by 1 base, with 19 bases between them. The germline CDR1 and CDR2 sequences are LNHDA and SQIVND (reference sequence). The CDR3 consists of 16 residues. CDR3 region: CASIWGGPTSNYGYTF. CDR3 coding DNA: TGTGCCAGTATCTGGGGGGGCCCAACGAGTAACTATGGCTACACCTTC.